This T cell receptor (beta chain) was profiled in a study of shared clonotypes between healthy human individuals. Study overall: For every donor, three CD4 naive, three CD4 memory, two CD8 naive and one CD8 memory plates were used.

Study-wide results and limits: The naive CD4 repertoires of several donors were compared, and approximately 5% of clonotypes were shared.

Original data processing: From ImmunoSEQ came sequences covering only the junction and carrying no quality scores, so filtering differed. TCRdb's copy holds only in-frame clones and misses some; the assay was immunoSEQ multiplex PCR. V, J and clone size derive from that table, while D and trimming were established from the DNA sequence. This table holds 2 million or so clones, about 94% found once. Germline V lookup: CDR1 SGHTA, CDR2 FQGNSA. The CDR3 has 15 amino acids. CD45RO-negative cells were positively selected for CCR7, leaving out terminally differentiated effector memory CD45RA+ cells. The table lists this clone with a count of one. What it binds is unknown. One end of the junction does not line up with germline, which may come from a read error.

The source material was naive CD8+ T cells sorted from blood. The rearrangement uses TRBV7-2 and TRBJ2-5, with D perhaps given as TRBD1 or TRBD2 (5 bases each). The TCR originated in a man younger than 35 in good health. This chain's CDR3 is CASSLNMGRSETQYF. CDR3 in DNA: TGTGCCAGCAGCCTAAATATGGGACGATCGGAGACTCAGTACTTC.